Each of the 8 T cell receptor beta chains below was sequenced from the same sample in a study of blood T cells in healthy people across ages. A second PCR of 7 to 11 cycles used a sample-barcoded 5' primer and a J-beta primer mix. MiXCR was run by TCRdb on the 5' RACE reads, yielding one entry per CDR3 protein. This sample yields approximately 360,000 distinct CDR3 sequences, of which 45% to 60% are seen a single time; 45% to 60% belongs to the top ten. Specimen: blood. Receptors originate from a man aged 55 to 70 in good health.

The gene calls are TRBV7-3 and TRBJ2-1, with D perhaps TRBD1 or TRBD2 (6 bases each). Trimming left V 5 bases short and J 0 bases short, with 17 bases between. The CDR3 totals 17 residues. CDR1 and CDR2 from the germline V gene are SGHTA and FQGTGA. The CDR3 loop reads CASSPAGGASSYNEQFF. The CDR3 bases are TGTGCCAGCAGCCCGGCCGGGGGCGCCAGCTCCTACAATGAGCAGTTCTTC.

The V and J genes are TRBV28 and TRBJ2-5; no reliable D call. CDR3 length: 13 amino acids. Trimming shortened V by 3 bases and J by 2 bases, and 7 bases separated the two germline ends. CDR1 is MDHEN and CDR2 is SYDVKM in the germline V gene. The CDR3 reads CASSFPAQETQYF. DNA for the CDR3: TGTGCCAGCAGTTTCCCAGCTCAAGAGACCCAGTACTTC.

The chain links TRBV7-3 to TRBJ1-2; the D gene is possibly TRBD1 (5 bases). The ends were cut back, 4 bases at V and 7 bases at J, with 13 bases in the middle. Per the germline V gene, CDR1 is SGHTA and CDR2 is FQGTGA. This CDR3 comprises 13 residues. The CDR3 nucleotides are TGTGCCAGCAGCTGGGGTGGGGGTACTGGCTACACCTTC. This encodes CASSWGGGTGYTF.

This clonotype appeared once. This rearrangement joins TRBV7-2 to TRBJ2-1, with D unresolved. V shed 4 bases and J shed 7 bases, with 11 bases lying between them. In germline, CDR1 is SGHTA, CDR2 FQGNSA. This CDR3 spans 13 amino acids. The CDR3 sequence: CASSWAGSNEQFF. The CDR3 region has the DNA TGTGCCAGCAGCTGGGCCGGGTCGAATGAGCAGTTCTTC. Full variable domain (remainder filled in from reference TRBV7-2 and TRBJ2-1): GAGVSQSPSNKVTEKGKDVELRCDPISGHTALYWYRQSLGQGLEFLIYFQGNSAPDKSGLPSDRFSAERTGGSVSTLTIQRTQQEDSAVYLCASSWAGSNEQFFGPGTRLTVL.

This clonotype was seen repeatedly, ten times or more. This chain joins TRBV29-1 and TRBJ2-4; D possibly corresponds to TRBD2 (6 bases). V lost 6 bases to trimming and J lost 6 bases, with 21 bases between them. The CDR3 runs to 15 residues. Germline values: CDR1 SQVTM, CDR2 ANQGSEA. The CDR3 here is CSVAGSGQRGNIQYF. CDR3 DNA: TGCAGCGTCGCTGGGAGCGGGCAGAGAGGAAACATTCAGTACTTC.

The chain couples TRBV4-3 to TRBJ2-3; a possible D gene is TRBD2 (7 bases). The germline V gene encodes CDR1 LGHNA and CDR2 YSLEER. This CDR3 comprises 17 residues. Between the trimmed V and J ends, which lost 1 base and 1 base, there was a span of 15 bases. Here the CDR3 DNA reads TGCGCCAGCAGCCAAGCTAACGGAGGGGGGGGCACAGATACGCAGTATTTT. Translated, it gives CASSQANGGGGTDTQYF.

The CDR3 protein is CASSQLAGMQETQYF. CDR3 nucleotides: TGTGCCAGCAGCCAACTAGCGGGGATGCAAGAGACCCAGTACTTC. This chain joins TRBV3-1 and TRBJ2-5; 9 bases match TRBD2. Germline CDR1 LGHDT, CDR2 YNNKEL (reference sequence). This CDR3 region has 15 residues. V lost 2 bases to trimming and J lost 2 bases; unmatched junction nucleotides: 3.

This chain links TRBV6-1 with TRBJ1-5; no reliable D call. Germline lookup yields CDR1 MNHNS and CDR2 SASEGT. CDR3 length: 15 amino acids. The V end lost 5 bases, the J end lost 1 base, and 12 bases lay between the germline ends. For the CDR3, the DNA is TGTGCCAGCAGTCTGGACCCCTCCAGCAATCAGCCCCAGCATTTT. Its translation is CASSLDPSSNQPQHF.